This paragraph covers one TCR beta chain sequence. Its antigen is unidentified. This sample stems from a study of OX40 agonist ivuxolimab in advanced cancers. TCRdb's table, derived via immunoSEQ multiplex PCR, lists solely in-frame clones and lacks some. Of more than 10,000 clones in the sample, over 75% were seen once. Study results and caveats: The study observed clonal expansion of CD4+ and CD8+ blood T cells by week 6 at 0.1 to 3.0 mg/kg.

CDR1 and CDR2 (germline): LNHDA, SQIVND (reference sequence). The CDR3 extends over 15 amino acids. J was trimmed by 0 bases and V by 5 bases; bases with no gene match: 3. This TCR was recovered from an adult with an advanced solid tumor such as melanoma, head and neck, liver or kidney cancer. The sample here was CD4+ or CD8+ T cells sorted from blood, taken in a trial of the OX40 agonist ivuxolimab. The chain uses TRBV19 and TRBJ2-7; 11 bases match TRBD1. The DNA for the CDR3 is TGTGCCAGTAGTGGCGGACAGGGGGCCTCCTACGAGCAGTACTTC. It specifies CASSGGQGASYEQYF.